The next 5 T cell receptor beta chains were all read from a single sample in a study of T cell responses to AZD1222 COVID-19 vaccine. The assay was immunoSEQ multiplex PCR, and TCRdb's table has in-frame clones only and misses some. The table includes 150,000 to 200,000 clones, more than 80% detected once. Source: peripheral blood, taken on day 0 of AZD1222 vaccination. These receptors came from an adult in good health.

This clone was recorded only once. The gene calls are TRBV5-1 and TRBJ2-3, with TRBD2 matching over 7 bases. CDR1 and CDR2 (germline): SGHRS, YFSETQ. This CDR3 region has 16 residues. The V segment lost 1 base and the J segment 3 bases; nucleotides outside the gene matches: 8. DNA of the CDR3: TGCGCCAGCAGCTTGTCCGGCGGGAGCGAGACAGATACGCAGTATTTT. Its translation is CASSLSGGSETDTQYF. Together with reference TRBV5-1 and TRBJ2-3, the CDR3 gives the full variable domain: KAGVTQTPRYLIKTRGQQVTLSCSPISGHRSVSWYQQTPGQGLQFLFEYFSETQRNKGNFPGRFSGRQFSNSRSEMNVSTLELGDSALYLCASSLSGGSETDTQYFGPGTRLTVL.

This chain links TRBV19 with TRBJ1-5, with 7 bases aligning to TRBD1. The CDR3 consists of 13 residues. The germline V gene encodes CDR1 LNHDA and CDR2 SQIVND (reference sequence). The ends lost 7 bases at V and 6 bases at J; junction bases unmatched: 6. The CDR3 DNA is TGTGCCAGTACCGGGACAGTGGGTCAGCCCCAGCATTTT. Protein product: CASTGTVGQPQHF.

The chain uses TRBV7-9 and TRBJ2-7; D perhaps matches TRBD1 (6 bases). This CDR3 has 18 residues. CDR1 and CDR2 from the germline V gene are SEHNR and FQNEAQ (reference sequence). Deletions cut 5 bases from V and 2 bases from J, with 25 bases between. The CDR3 bases are TGTGCCAGCAGCGTACCCTTAAACTGGGACAAGGGTACCTACGAGCAGTACTTC. It yields the protein CASSVPLNWDKGTYEQYF. Complete variable domain (other parts from reference TRBV7-9 and TRBJ2-7): DTGVSQNPRHKITKRGQNVTFRCDPISEHNRLYWYRQTLGQGPEFLTYFQNEAQLEKSRLLSDRFSAERPKGSFSTLEIQRTEQGDSAMYLCASSVPLNWDKGTYEQYFGPGTRLTVT.

The chain's CDR3 is CASSLGTPAEQYF. The DNA of the CDR3 is TGTGCCAGCAGCTTAGGGACACCCGCCGAGCAGTACTTC. This chain links TRBV13 with TRBJ2-7; D is unresolved. In germline, CDR1 is PRHDT, CDR2 FYEKMQ (reference sequence). Trimming left V 0 bases short and J 6 bases short, with 9 bases between. The CDR3 runs to 13 residues.

V and J are TRBV6-5 and TRBJ2-7; D is ambiguous. The ends were cut back, 2 bases at V and 0 bases at J, with 11 bases in the middle. Germline values: CDR1 MNHEY, CDR2 SVGAGI. CDR3 length: 15 residues. The CDR3 region is CASSYGELSSYEQYF. DNA of the CDR3: TGTGCCAGCAGTTACGGGGAACTCAGCTCCTACGAGCAGTACTTC.